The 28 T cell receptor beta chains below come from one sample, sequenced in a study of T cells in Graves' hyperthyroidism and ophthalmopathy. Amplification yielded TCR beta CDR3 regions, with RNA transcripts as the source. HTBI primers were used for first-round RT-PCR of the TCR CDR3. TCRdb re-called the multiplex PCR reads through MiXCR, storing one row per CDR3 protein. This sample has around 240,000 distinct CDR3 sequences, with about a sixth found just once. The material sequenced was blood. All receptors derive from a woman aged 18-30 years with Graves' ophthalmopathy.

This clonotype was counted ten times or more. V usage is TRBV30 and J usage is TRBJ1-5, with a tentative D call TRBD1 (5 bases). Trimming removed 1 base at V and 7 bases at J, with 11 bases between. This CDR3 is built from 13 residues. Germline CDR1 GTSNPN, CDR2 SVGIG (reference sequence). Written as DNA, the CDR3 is TGTGCCTGGAGTGATGAGGGGAGCCAGCCCCAGCATTTT. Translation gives CAWSDEGSQPQHF. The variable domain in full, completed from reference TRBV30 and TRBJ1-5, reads SQTIHQWPATLVQPVGSPLSLECTVEGTSNPNLYWYRQAAGRGLQLLFYSVGIGQISSEVPQNLSASRPQDRQFILSSKKLLLSDSGFYLCAWSDEGSQPQHFGDGTRLSIL.

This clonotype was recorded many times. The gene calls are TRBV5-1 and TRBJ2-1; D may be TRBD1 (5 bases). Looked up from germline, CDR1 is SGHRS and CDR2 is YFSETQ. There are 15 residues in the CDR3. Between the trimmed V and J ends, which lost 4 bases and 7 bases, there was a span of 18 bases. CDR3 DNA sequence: TGCGCCAGCAGCAAGATTATCCAAGGGGAAAATGAGCAGTTCTTC. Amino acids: CASSKIIQGENEQFF. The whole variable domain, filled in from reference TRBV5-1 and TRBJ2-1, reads KAGVTQTPRYLIKTRGQQVTLSCSPISGHRSVSWYQQTPGQGLQFLFEYFSETQRNKGNFPGRFSGRQFSNSRSEMNVSTLELGDSALYLCASSKIIQGENEQFFGPGTRLTVL.

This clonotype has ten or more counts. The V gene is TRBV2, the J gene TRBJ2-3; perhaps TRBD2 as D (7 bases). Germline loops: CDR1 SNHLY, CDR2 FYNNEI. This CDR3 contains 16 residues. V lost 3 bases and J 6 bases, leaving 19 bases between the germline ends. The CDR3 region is CASSEKERGAVDTQYF. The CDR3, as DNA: TGTGCCAGCAGTGAGAAGGAACGGGGGGCTGTGGATACGCAGTATTTT.

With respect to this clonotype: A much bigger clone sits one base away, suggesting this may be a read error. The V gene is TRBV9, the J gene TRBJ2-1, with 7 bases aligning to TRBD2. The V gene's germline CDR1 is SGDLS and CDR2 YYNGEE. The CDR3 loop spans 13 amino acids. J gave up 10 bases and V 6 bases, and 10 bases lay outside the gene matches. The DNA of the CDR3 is TGTGCCAGCACCCACGGTGGGGGAGGGGAGCAGTTCTTC. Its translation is CASTHGGGGEQFF.

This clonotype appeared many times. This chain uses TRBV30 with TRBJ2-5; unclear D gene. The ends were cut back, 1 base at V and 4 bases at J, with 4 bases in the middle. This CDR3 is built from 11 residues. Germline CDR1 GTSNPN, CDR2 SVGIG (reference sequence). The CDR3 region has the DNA TGTGCCTGGAGTGAGGGAGAGACCCAGTACTTC. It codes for CAWSEGETQYF.

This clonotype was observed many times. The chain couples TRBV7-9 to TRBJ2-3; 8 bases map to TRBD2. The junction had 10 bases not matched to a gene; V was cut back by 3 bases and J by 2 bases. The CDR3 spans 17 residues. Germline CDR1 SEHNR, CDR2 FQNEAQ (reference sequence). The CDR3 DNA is TGTGCCAGCAGCTTGGGTGGTGCGGGAGGTTACACAGATACGCAGTATTTT. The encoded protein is CASSLGGAGGYTDTQYF.

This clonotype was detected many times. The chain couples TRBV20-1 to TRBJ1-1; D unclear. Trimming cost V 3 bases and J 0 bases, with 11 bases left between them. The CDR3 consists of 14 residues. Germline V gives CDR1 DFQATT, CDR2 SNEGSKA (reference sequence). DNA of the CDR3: TGCAGTGCTAGGTCGGCCAGCATGAACACTGAAGCTTTCTTT. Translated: CSARSASMNTEAFF.

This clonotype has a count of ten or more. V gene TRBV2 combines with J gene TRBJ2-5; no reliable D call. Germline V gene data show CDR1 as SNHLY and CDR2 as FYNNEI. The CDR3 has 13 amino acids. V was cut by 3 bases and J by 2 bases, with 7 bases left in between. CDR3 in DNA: TGTGCCAGCAGTGATGGTCAGCAAGAGACCCAGTACTTC. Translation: CASSDGQQETQYF.

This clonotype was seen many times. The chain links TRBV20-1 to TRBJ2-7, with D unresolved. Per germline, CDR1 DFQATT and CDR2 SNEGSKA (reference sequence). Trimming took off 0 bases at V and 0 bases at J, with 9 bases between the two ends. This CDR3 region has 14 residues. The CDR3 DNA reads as TGCAGTGCTAGAGATCCTACGGCCTCCTACGAGCAGTACTTC. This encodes CSARDPTASYEQYF.

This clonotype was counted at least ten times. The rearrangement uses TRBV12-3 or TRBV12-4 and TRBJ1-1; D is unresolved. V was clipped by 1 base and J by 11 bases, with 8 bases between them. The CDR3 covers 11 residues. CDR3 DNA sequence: TGTGCCAGCAGTTTAGGCCAGCGGGCTTTCTTT. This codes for CASSLGQRAFF.

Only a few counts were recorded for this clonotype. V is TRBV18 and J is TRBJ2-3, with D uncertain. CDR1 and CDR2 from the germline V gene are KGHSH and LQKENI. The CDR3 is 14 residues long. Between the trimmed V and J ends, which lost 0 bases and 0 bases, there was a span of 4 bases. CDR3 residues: CASSPPLSTDTQYF. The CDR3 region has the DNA TGTGCCAGCTCACCACCGCTCAGCACAGATACGCAGTATTTT.

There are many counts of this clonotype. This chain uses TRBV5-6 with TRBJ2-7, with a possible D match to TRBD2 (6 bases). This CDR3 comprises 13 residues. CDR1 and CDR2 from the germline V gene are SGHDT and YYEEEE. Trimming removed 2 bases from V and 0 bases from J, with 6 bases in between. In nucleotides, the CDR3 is TGTGCCAGCAGCTTTAGCGGCTCCTACGAGCAGTACTTC. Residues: CASSFSGSYEQYF.

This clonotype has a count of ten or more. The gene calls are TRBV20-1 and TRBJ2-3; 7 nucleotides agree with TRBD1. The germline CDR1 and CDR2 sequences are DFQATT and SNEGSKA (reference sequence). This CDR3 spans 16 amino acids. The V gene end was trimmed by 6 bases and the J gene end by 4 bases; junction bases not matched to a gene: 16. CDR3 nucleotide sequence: TGCAGTGCGAAACCGGGACAGCCCGACCTGGCAGATACGCAGTATTTT. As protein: CSAKPGQPDLADTQYF.

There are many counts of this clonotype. For the CDR3, the DNA is TGTGCCAGCGGTCGGGAGGGAGGCGAGCAGTACTTC. Translated, it gives CASGREGGEQYF. The chain couples TRBV6-1 to TRBJ2-7, with 8 positions matching TRBD2. V gave up 8 bases and J gave up 6 bases; unmatched junction bases: 6. Germline V gene data show CDR1 as MNHNS and CDR2 as SASEGT. The length of the CDR3 is 12 residues.

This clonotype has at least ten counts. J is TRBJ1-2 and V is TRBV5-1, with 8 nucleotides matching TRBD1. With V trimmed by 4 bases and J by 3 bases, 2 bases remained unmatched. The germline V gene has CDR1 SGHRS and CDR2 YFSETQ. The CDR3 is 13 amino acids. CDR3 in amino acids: CASSMTGDYGYTF. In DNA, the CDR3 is TGCGCCAGCAGCATGACAGGGGACTATGGCTACACCTTC.

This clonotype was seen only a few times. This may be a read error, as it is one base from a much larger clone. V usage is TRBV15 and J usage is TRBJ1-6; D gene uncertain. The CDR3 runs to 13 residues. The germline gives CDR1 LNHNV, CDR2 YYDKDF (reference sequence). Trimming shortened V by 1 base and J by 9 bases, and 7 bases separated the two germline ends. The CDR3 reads CATSRVPGSPLHF. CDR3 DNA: TGTGCCACCAGCAGAGTACCGGGTTCACCCCTCCACTTT.

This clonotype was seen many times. The CDR3 reads CASSLGGRGTTNEKLFF. For the CDR3, the DNA is TGTGCCAGCAGCTTAGGAGGCAGGGGGACAACTAATGAAAAACTGTTTTTT. The V gene is TRBV7-2, the J gene TRBJ1-4; 7 positions agree with TRBD1. V was clipped by 1 base and J by 0 bases; unmatched bases: 5. The CDR3 is 17 amino acids. The germline V gene encodes CDR1 SGHTA and CDR2 FQGNSA.

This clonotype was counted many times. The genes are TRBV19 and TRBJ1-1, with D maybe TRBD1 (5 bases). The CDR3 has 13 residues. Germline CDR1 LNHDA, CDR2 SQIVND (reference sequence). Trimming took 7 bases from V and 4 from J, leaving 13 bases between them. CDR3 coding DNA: TGTGCCAGTAAGGAGACGGGGGGCACTGAAGCTTTCTTT. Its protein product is CASKETGGTEAFF.

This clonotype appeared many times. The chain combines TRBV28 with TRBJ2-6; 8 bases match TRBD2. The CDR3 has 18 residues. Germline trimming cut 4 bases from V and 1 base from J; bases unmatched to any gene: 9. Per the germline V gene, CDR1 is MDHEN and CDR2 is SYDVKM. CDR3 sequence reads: CASSSTGTSLSGANVLTF. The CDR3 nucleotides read TGTGCCAGCAGTTCAACCGGGACTAGTCTATCTGGGGCCAACGTCCTGACTTTC.

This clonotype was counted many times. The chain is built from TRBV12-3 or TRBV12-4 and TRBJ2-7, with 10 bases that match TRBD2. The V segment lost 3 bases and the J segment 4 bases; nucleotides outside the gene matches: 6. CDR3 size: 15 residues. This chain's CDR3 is CASSLSASGGYEQYF. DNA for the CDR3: TGTGCCAGCAGTTTGTCGGCTAGCGGGGGATACGAGCAGTACTTC.

This CDR3 is CASGLGLAGVGAGELFF. The CDR3 nucleotides are TGTGCTAGTGGTTTGGGGCTAGCGGGAGTCGGGGCCGGGGAGCTGTTTTTT. This sequence joins TRBV12-5 and TRBJ2-2, with TRBD2 matching 10 bases. After removal of 1 base from V and 6 bases from J, the junction contained 8 bases not matched to a gene. This CDR3 has 17 residues. Germline V gives CDR1 LGHNT, CDR2 FRNRAP.

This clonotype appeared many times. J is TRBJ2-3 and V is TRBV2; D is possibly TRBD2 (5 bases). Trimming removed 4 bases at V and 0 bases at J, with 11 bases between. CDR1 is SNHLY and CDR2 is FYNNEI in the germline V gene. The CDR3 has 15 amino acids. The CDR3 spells CASSGDYSSTDTQYF. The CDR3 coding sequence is TGTGCCAGCAGTGGAGACTACTCAAGCACAGATACGCAGTATTTT. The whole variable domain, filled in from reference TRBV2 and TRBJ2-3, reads EPEVTQTPSHQVTQMGQEVILRCVPISNHLYFYWYRQILGQKVEFLVSFYNNEISEKSEIFDDQFSVERPDGSNFTLKIRSTKLEDSAMYFCASSGDYSSTDTQYFGPGTRLTVL.

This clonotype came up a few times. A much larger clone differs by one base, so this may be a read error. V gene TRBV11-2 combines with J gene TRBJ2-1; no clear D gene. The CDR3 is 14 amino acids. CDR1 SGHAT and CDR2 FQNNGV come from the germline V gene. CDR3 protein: CASSLDLWGNGQFF. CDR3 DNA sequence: TGTGCCAGCAGCTTAGATTTATGGGGTAATGGGCAGTTCTTC.

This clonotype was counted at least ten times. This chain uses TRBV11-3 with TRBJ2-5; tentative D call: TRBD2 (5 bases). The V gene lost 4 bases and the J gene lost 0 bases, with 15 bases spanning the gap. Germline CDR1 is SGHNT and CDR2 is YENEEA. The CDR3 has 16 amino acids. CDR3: CASSSQGLNYQETQYF. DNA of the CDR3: TGTGCCAGCAGCTCTCAAGGACTGAATTACCAAGAGACCCAGTACTTC.

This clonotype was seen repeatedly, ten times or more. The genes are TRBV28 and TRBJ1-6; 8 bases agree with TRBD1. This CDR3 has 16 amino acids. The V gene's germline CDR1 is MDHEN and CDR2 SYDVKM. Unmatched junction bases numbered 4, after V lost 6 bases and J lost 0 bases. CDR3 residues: CASRTGGSSYNSPLHF. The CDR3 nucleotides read TGTGCCAGCAGAACAGGGGGAAGCTCCTATAATTCACCCCTCCACTTT.

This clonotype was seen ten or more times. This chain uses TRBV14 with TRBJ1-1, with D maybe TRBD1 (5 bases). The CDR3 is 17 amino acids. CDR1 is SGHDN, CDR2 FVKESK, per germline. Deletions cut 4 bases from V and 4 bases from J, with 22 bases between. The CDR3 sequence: CASSPLGVPASSTEAFF. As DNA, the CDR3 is TGTGCCAGCAGCCCCCTAGGGGTACCTGCCTCGAGCACTGAAGCTTTCTTT.

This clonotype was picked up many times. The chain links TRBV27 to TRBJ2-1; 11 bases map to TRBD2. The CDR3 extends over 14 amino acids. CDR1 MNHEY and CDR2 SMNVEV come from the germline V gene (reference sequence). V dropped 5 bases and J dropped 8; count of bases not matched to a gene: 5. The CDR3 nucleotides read TGTGCCAGCAGTCCTGGACTAGCGGGTGATGAGCAGTTCTTC. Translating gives CASSPGLAGDEQFF.

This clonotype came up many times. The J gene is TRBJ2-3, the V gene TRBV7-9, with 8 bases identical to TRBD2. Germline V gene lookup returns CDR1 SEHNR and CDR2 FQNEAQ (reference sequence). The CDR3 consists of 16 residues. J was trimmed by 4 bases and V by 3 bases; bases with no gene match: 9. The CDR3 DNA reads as TGTGCCAGCAGCTTCGGGGGACTAGTGATGGCAGATACGCAGTATTTT. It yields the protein CASSFGGLVMADTQYF.